The sequence of this TCR beta chain was determined in a study of cytomegalovirus exposure and HLA in healthy donors. Study outcomes and limitations: A few chains tied to CMV proved CMV antigen-specific in vitro. High specificity and sensitivity for cytomegalovirus status were reported for the classifier.

Profiled with immunoSEQ multiplex PCR; TCRdb holds only in-frame clones, not every one. The sample records 150,000 to 200,000 clones, around 82% being singletons. This CDR3 region has 14 residues. The germline CDR1 and CDR2 sequences are MGHDK and SYGVNS. The trim removed 1 base at V and 4 bases at J, leaving 3 bases unmatched. The sample holds a few counts of this clone. Its antigen is currently unknown. Input material: PBMCs. The sequence derives from a man aged 25 to 40 in good health and CMV-seropositive. The gene calls are TRBV25-1 and TRBJ2-5; 7 bases line up with TRBD1. CDR3 sequence: CASSELTGVETQYF. Written as DNA, the CDR3 is TGTGCCAGCAGTGAATTAACAGGGGTAGAGACCCAGTACTTC. Variable domain in full (rest from reference TRBV25-1 and TRBJ2-5): EADIYQTPRYLVIGTGKKITLECSQTMGHDKMYWYQQDPGMELHLIHYSYGVNSTEKGDLSSESTVSRIRTEHFPLTLESARPSHTSQYLCASSELTGVETQYFGPGTRLLVL.